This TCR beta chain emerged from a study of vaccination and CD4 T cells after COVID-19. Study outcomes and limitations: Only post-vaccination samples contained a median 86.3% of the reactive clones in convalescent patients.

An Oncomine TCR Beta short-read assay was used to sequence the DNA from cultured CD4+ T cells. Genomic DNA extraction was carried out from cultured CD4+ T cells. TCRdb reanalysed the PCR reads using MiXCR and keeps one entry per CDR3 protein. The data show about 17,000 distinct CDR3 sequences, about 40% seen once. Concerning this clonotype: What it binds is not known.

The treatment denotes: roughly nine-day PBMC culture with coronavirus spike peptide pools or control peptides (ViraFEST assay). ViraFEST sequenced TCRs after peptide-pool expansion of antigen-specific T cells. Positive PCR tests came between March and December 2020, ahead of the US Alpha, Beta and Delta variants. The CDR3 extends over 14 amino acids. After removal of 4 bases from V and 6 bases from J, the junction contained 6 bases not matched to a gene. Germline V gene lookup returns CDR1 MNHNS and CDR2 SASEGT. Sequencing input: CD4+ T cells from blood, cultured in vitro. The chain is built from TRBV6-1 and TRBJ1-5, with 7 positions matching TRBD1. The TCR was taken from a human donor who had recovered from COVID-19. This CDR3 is CASSADRDGQPQHF. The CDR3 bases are TGTGCCAGCAGTGCCGACAGGGATGGTCAGCCCCAGCATTTT.